This T cell receptor (beta chain) was recorded in a study of blood T cell repertoires in COVID-19. TCRdb's copy holds only in-frame clones and misses some; the assay was immunoSEQ multiplex PCR. The data show around 38,000 clones, around nine tenths seen once. This TCR was recovered from a man aged 60 to 75 with COVID-19, enrolled during active disease. Sequences were obtained from peripheral blood.

The CDR3 DNA sequence: TGTGCCAGCATCCGGACAGGGGGCAACTATGGCTACACCTTC. This encodes CASIRTGGNYGYTF. The V and J genes are TRBV28 and TRBJ1-2; TRBD1 matches 11 bases. The CDR3 runs 14 residues. Germline loops: CDR1 MDHEN, CDR2 SYDVKM. With 7 bases clipped from V and 2 bases from J, the junction kept 3 bases outside the gene matches.